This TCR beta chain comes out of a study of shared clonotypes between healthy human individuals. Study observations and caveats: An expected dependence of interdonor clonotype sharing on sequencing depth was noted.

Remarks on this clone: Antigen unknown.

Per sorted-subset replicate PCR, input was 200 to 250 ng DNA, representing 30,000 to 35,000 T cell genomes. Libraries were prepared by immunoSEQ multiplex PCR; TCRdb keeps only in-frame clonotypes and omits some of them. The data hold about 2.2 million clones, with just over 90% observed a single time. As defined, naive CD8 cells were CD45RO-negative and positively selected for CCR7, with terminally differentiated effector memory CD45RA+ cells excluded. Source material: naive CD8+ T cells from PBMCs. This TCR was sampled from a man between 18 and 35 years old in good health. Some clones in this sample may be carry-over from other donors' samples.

The CDR3 DNA sequence: TGTGCCAGCAGCTCCATCGGGTGGCTGGGTGAGCAGTTCTTC. It yields the protein CASSSIGWLGEQFF. The gene calls are TRBV7-9 and TRBJ2-1; D ambiguous. Trimming stripped 4 bases from V and 9 bases from J, with 16 bases between. Germline values: CDR1 SEHNR, CDR2 FQNEAQ (reference sequence). There are 14 residues in the CDR3.